The following is a TCR beta chain sequence with its context. A read error may account for a junction end that differs from germline. This record comes from a study of shared clonotypes between healthy human individuals. At the level of the study: Three plates were used per donor for CD4 naive, three for CD4 memory, two for CD8 naive and one for CD8 memory.

The CDR3 length is 15 residues. The germline gives CDR1 SGHVS, CDR2 FQNEAQ. Assay: immunoSEQ multiplex PCR; the TCRdb copy retains only in-frame clones and omits some. The sample has some 690,000 clones, about 92% seen once; the top ten hold 30% to 35%. Material for sequencing was memory CD8+ T cells from PBMCs. Subset indicated: CD45RO+ cells pooled with CCR7-negative TemRA cells. The clonotype originates from a man aged 18 to 30 in good health. Some clones in this sample may be carry-over from other donors' samples. The chain joins TRBV7-8 to TRBJ1-3, with TRBD1 matching over 7 bases. The CDR3 DNA reads as TGTGCCAGCAGCCTAGCCGGGACAGCTGGAAACACCATATATTTT. The encoded protein is CASSLAGTAGNTIYF.